The present entry profiles one T cell receptor beta chain with its context. Its cognate antigen is unknown. This table comes from immunoSEQ multiplex PCR, and its TCRdb copy is limited to in-frame clones, with some not included. This table holds over 250,000 clones, around 86% found once. CDR1 and CDR2 (germline): GTSNPN, SVGIG (reference sequence). The CDR3 length is 13 residues. V dropped 5 bases and J dropped 8 bases, with 13 bases sitting between them. The sample comes from a study of cytomegalovirus exposure and HLA in healthy donors. Findings of the study overall: A few CMV-associated chains were confirmed in vitro to be specific for CMV antigens.

Input material: PBMCs. This chain joins TRBV30 and TRBJ1-6; D possibly corresponds to TRBD1 (6 bases). This receptor was taken from a woman younger than 35 in good health and CMV-seronegative. This CDR3 is CAWVRGFDSPLHF. The CDR3 nucleotides read TGTGCCTGGGTCAGGGGCTTCGATTCACCCCTCCACTTT.